The 30 T cell receptor beta chains presented below share a single source sample, sequenced in a study of cytomegalovirus exposure and HLA in healthy donors. Vbeta (60) and Jbeta (13) primers were used in the PCR. TCRdb keeps only in-frame clones here, not all; method: immunoSEQ multiplex PCR. The sample has almost 95,000 clones, about 62% seen once. The sequenced sample was PBMCs. These receptor sequences come from a man aged 25 to 40 in good health and CMV-seronegative.

This chain uses TRBV14 with TRBJ2-7; TRBD2 matches at 8 bases. The length of the CDR3 is 15 residues. Unmatched junction bases numbered 6, after V lost 1 base and J lost 4 bases. The germline V gene encodes CDR1 SGHDN and CDR2 FVKESK. Written as DNA, the CDR3 is TGTGCCAGCAGCCAAGGGGGCGGGAGGATTTACGAGCAGTACTTC. It codes for CASSQGGGRIYEQYF.

This clone was seen more than once but under ten times. The junction shows a germline mismatch at one end, possibly a read error. This rearrangement joins TRBV10-3 to TRBJ2-7, with 9 bases identical to TRBD2. Germline CDR1 is ENHRY and CDR2 is SYGVKD. This CDR3 has 14 amino acids. The CDR3 DNA reads TGTGCCATGAGTGGCGGGGGGGCCTTGCACGAGCAGTACTTC. Translation: CAMSGGGALHEQYF.

In regard to this clone: A junction end diverges from the germline sequence, so it may reflect a read error. Written as DNA, the CDR3 is TGTTCCAGCAGCAATACAGGGGGCGAGGAGACCCAGTACTTC. Protein: CSSSNTGGEETQYF. The chain joins TRBV7-9 to TRBJ2-5, with 9 bases matching TRBD1. Germline lookup yields CDR1 SEHNR and CDR2 FQNEAQ (reference sequence). CDR3 size: 14 residues.

This sequence joins TRBV7-3 and TRBJ2-1, with TRBD2 identical over 7 bases. Germline trimming cut 5 bases from V and 2 bases from J; bases unmatched to any gene: 6. The CDR3 has 15 residues. Germline V lookup: CDR1 SGHTA, CDR2 FQGTGA. The CDR3 DNA sequence: TGTGCCAGCAGCCCAAGCGGGGTACCCTACAATGAGCAGTTCTTC. Protein product: CASSPSGVPYNEQFF.

The chain joins TRBV6-4 to TRBJ1-2; no clear D gene. This CDR3 comprises 14 residues. In germline, CDR1 is MRHNA, CDR2 SNTAGT. V lost 0 bases, J lost 7 bases, and 12 bases lay in between. The CDR3 loop is CASSDSRSSAGYTF. CDR3 nucleotides: TGTGCCAGCAGTGACTCGAGGTCGAGCGCTGGCTACACCTTC.

The chain has TRBV5-1 and TRBJ2-3, with 11 bases fitting TRBD2. The CDR3 length is 18 residues. V dropped 0 bases and J dropped 1; count of bases not matched to a gene: 7. Germline lookup yields CDR1 SGHRS and CDR2 YFSETQ. CDR3 DNA sequence: TGCGCCAGCAGCTTGGATGGGACTAGCGGCTATCGCACAGATACGCAGTATTTT. It codes for CASSLDGTSGYRTDTQYF.

This rearrangement joins TRBV19 to TRBJ1-2, with 8 positions matching TRBD1. Germline V CDR1 and CDR2: LNHDA, SQIVND (reference sequence). V shed 8 bases, J shed 6 bases, and the junction held 8 bases outside the gene matches. This CDR3 comprises 13 residues. As DNA, the CDR3 is TGTGCCAGTGGAAAGACAGGGGCGGATGGCTACACCTTC. It specifies CASGKTGADGYTF.

This chain joins TRBV7-2 and TRBJ2-7; 9 nucleotides line up with TRBD2. The germline CDR1 and CDR2 sequences are SGHTA and FQGNSA. The CDR3 spans 15 residues. V trimming: 1 base; J trimming: 1 base; junction bases outside the gene matches: 2. CDR3 in amino acids: CASSLDSGGSYEQYF. The CDR3, as DNA: TGTGCCAGCAGCTTAGACAGCGGGGGGTCCTACGAGCAGTACTTC.

The chain combines TRBV7-2 with TRBJ2-7; D call uncertain. Germline V gene lookup returns CDR1 SGHTA and CDR2 FQGNSA. This CDR3 region has 14 residues. Trimming took off 5 bases at V and 4 bases at J, with 15 bases between the two ends. CDR3 DNA sequence: TGTGCCAGCAGCCGCTCGTCGGGTGGATACGAGCAGTACTTC. It encodes CASSRSSGGYEQYF.

This chain uses TRBV6-1 with TRBJ1-3; D not resolved. V was pared by 0 bases and J by 2 bases, with 8 bases between. This CDR3 is built from 15 residues. CDR1 and CDR2 (germline): MNHNS, SASEGT. CDR3 in amino acids: CASSEAGVTGNTIYF. In DNA form, the CDR3 reads TGTGCCAGCAGTGAAGCCGGAGTCACTGGAAACACCATATATTTT.

This sequence joins TRBV7-8 and TRBJ1-2; 7 bases are a match to TRBD1. Per germline, CDR1 SGHVS and CDR2 FQNEAQ. Germline trimming cut 1 base from V and 7 bases from J; bases unmatched to any gene: 15. This CDR3 contains 17 residues. The CDR3 is CASSLDQRQGGLGGYTF. In nucleotides, the CDR3 is TGTGCCAGCAGCTTAGATCAGAGACAGGGCGGATTAGGTGGCTACACCTTC.

This rearrangement joins TRBV5-1 to TRBJ2-2; TRBD2 matches 10 bases. There are 16 residues in the CDR3. With 10 bases clipped from V and 4 bases from J, the junction kept 13 bases outside the gene matches. Germline values: CDR1 SGHRS, CDR2 YFSETQ. In nucleotides, the CDR3 is TGCGCCTCCAAGGGGGCTAGCGGGAGAGGCACCGGGGAGCTGTTTTTT. As protein: CASKGASGRGTGELFF.

This clone turned up a few times. The genes are TRBV6-5 and TRBJ2-7; tentative D call: TRBD1 (6 bases). V lost 0 bases to trimming and J lost 3 bases, with 12 bases between them. The length of the CDR3 is 15 residues. Germline V gene data show CDR1 as MNHEY and CDR2 as SVGAGI. CDR3 in DNA: TGTGCCAGCAGTTACTCCACAGGGAGATTCTACGAGCAGTACTTC. Its translation: CASSYSTGRFYEQYF.

In nucleotides, the CDR3 is TGTGCCAGCAGCCCCTGGTCAGGGGTCGCAGATACGCAGTATTTT. Its protein is CASSPWSGVADTQYF. The chain couples TRBV6-1 to TRBJ2-3, with a possible D match to TRBD1 (6 bases). The CDR3 consists of 15 residues. The V end was cut by 6 bases, the J end by 4 bases, with 17 bases between. CDR1 is MNHNS and CDR2 is SASEGT in the germline V gene.

V and J are TRBV6-5 and TRBJ1-1, with unresolved D. Germline CDR1 and CDR2: MNHEY and SVGAGI. CDR3 size: 15 residues. Trimming stripped 0 bases from V and 1 base from J, with 9 bases between. The CDR3 spells CASSYSPGGNTEAFF. As DNA, the CDR3 is TGTGCCAGCAGTTACTCCCCGGGAGGGAACACTGAAGCTTTCTTT.

The chain has TRBV2 and TRBJ1-1; D is undetermined. Germline V gene data show CDR1 as SNHLY and CDR2 as FYNNEI. Trimming stripped 6 bases from V and 2 bases from J, with 19 bases between. The CDR3 contains 16 residues. The chain's CDR3 is CASSEVAPQINTEAFF. CDR3 in DNA: TGTGCCAGCAGCGAGGTGGCGCCCCAAATAAACACTGAAGCTTTCTTT.

The rearrangement links TRBV7-9 to TRBJ2-7; TRBD1 is a possible D gene (6 bases). Trimming pared 1 base from V and 2 bases from J, leaving 15 bases between. Germline CDR1 reads SEHNR; CDR2 reads FQNEAQ (reference sequence). CDR3 length equals 16 residues. The CDR3 DNA follows: TGTGCCAGCAGCTTAGAACAGGGTGTGCTTACCTACGAGCAGTACTTC. Its translation: CASSLEQGVLTYEQYF. The variable domain in full, with the rest retrieved from reference TRBV7-9 and TRBJ2-7, is DTGVSQNPRHKITKRGQNVTFRCDPISEHNRLYWYRQTLGQGPEFLTYFQNEAQLEKSRLLSDRFSAERPKGSFSTLEIQRTEQGDSAMYLCASSLEQGVLTYEQYFGPGTRLTVT.

The genes are TRBV7-2 and TRBJ1-1; the D is unclear. CDR3 size: 13 residues. The V and J ends lost 5 bases and 1 base respectively, with 8 bases between them. Germline loops: CDR1 SGHTA, CDR2 FQGNSA. CDR3: CASSLRANTEAFF. The CDR3 DNA reads TGTGCCAGCAGCCTACGAGCGAACACTGAAGCTTTCTTT.

V is TRBV7-3 and J is TRBJ1-2, with 7 positions matching TRBD1. Looked up from germline, CDR1 is SGHTA and CDR2 is FQGTGA. The CDR3 has 13 residues. The J segment lost 8 bases and the V segment lost 4 bases, leaving 7 bases of the junction unmatched. The DNA of the CDR3 is TGTGCCAGCAGCTCGAGGACAGGCGAAGGCTACACCTTC. Translating it yields CASSSRTGEGYTF. The full variable domain, its missing parts supplied by reference TRBV7-3 and TRBJ1-2, is GAGVSQTPSNKVTEKGKYVELRCDPISGHTALYWYRQSLGQGPEFLIYFQGTGAADDSGLPNDRFFAVRPEGSVSTLKIQRTERGDSAVYLCASSSRTGEGYTFGSGTRLTVV.

The chain couples TRBV4-1 to TRBJ2-1; TRBD2 matches 8 bases. CDR3 length equals 17 residues. Germline V gene data show CDR1 as MGHRA and CDR2 as YSYEKL. J gave up 1 base and V 4 bases, and 9 bases lay outside the gene matches. CDR3 DNA: TGCGCCAGCAGCCTTCGGACGGCGGGGGGATCCTACAATGAGCAGTTCTTC. Its protein is CASSLRTAGGSYNEQFF.

This clone has more than one count but fewer than ten. The rearrangement joins TRBV9 to TRBJ2-7; D gene ambiguous. Deletions cut 4 bases from V and 0 bases from J, with 11 bases between. CDR3 length equals 14 residues. Germline V gene sequence: CDR1 SGDLS, CDR2 YYNGEE. The DNA of the CDR3 is TGTGCCAGCAGCCCGTGGGCCCTCTCCTACGAGCAGTACTTC. Protein product: CASSPWALSYEQYF. The variable domain in full, completed from reference TRBV9 and TRBJ2-7, reads DSGVTQTPKHLITATGQRVTLRCSPRSGDLSVYWYQQSLDQGLQFLIQYYNGEERAKGNILERFSAQQFPDLHSELNLSSLELGDSALYFCASSPWALSYEQYFGPGTRLTVT.

The J gene is TRBJ2-1, the V gene TRBV6-1; 7 nucleotides line up with TRBD2. The CDR3 spans 14 residues. Germline CDR1 MNHNS, CDR2 SASEGT. V lost 8 bases and J lost 3; bases outside the gene matches: 7. In DNA, the CDR3 is TGTGCCAGCTCGGGGGGTCAGAACTACAATGAGCAGTTCTTC. Amino acid sequence: CASSGGQNYNEQFF.

The CDR3 protein is CASRELLGTDTQYF. In DNA, the CDR3 is TGTGCCAGCAGAGAGCTACTCGGCACAGATACGCAGTATTTT. The chain has TRBV7-6 and TRBJ2-3, with D hard to call. V was shortened by 6 bases and J by 1 base, with 11 bases between the two germline ends. This CDR3 has 14 residues. Germline V gives CDR1 SGHVS, CDR2 FNYEAQ.

This clone occurred a few times. The genes are TRBV7-9 and TRBJ1-2, with 8 bases lining up with TRBD1. V gave up 3 bases and J gave up 8 bases; unmatched junction bases: 14. Looked up from germline, CDR1 is SEHNR and CDR2 is FQNEAQ (reference sequence). The CDR3 has 16 residues. The CDR3 DNA reads as TGTGCCAGCAGCTTCGGGCAGGGGGCGCTTCTCCGGGGCTACACCTTC. Translation: CASSFGQGALLRGYTF.

The rearrangement joins TRBV7-6 to TRBJ2-7, with 12 bases aligning to TRBD1. CDR3 size: 16 residues. Germline assignment: CDR1 SGHVS and CDR2 FNYEAQ. Losses at the gene ends were 5 bases for V and 4 bases for J; bases not matched to a gene: 9. CDR3 coding DNA: TGTGCCAGCAGCCCGCGACCGGGACAGGGGGCTTACGAGCAGTACTTC. As protein: CASSPRPGQGAYEQYF.

The rearrangement uses TRBV7-2 and TRBJ2-2; the match to TRBD2 covers 14 bases. J was trimmed by 4 bases and V by 3 bases; bases with no gene match: 7. The CDR3 is 18 amino acids. Germline assignment: CDR1 SGHTA and CDR2 FQGNSA. DNA for the CDR3: TGTGCCAGCAGCTTCGGACTAGCGGGAGGATCGGCCACCGGGGAGCTGTTTTTT. It yields the protein CASSFGLAGGSATGELFF.

As for this clone: Other DNA sequences in the same sample also yield this CDR3. The V and J genes are TRBV6-6 and TRBJ2-7, with 7 bases fitting TRBD1. The CDR3 is 13 amino acids. The junction had 5 bases not matched to a gene; V was cut back by 6 bases and J by 3 bases. CDR1 is MNHNY and CDR2 is SVGAGI in the germline V gene (reference sequence). DNA for the CDR3: TGTGCCAGCAGCCCCGGACAGGTCTACGAGCAGTACTTC. The encoded protein is CASSPGQVYEQYF.

V gene TRBV30 combines with J gene TRBJ1-1; the D gene is possibly TRBD1 (5 bases). Between the trimmed V and J ends, which lost 1 base and 2 bases, there was a span of 17 bases. The CDR3 has 16 residues. CDR1 and CDR2 (germline): GTSNPN, SVGIG (reference sequence). The CDR3, as DNA: TGTGCCTGGAGTGCAACCAGGGATAGTGCCAACACTGAAGCTTTCTTT. Its protein product is CAWSATRDSANTEAFF.

V usage is TRBV6-4 and J usage is TRBJ2-3; no reliable D call. Germline CDR1 MRHNA, CDR2 SNTAGT. Trimming cost V 3 bases and J 3 bases, with 13 bases left between them. CDR3 length: 15 amino acids. The CDR3 DNA reads as TGTGCCAGCAGTGAGGGTAGCAGTGGTACAGATACGCAGTATTTT. Amino acids: CASSEGSSGTDTQYF.

CDR3 sequence: CASSQDRLAGELAYNEQFF. DNA for the CDR3: TGTGCCAGCAGCCAAGATAGACTAGCGGGAGAGTTGGCCTACAATGAGCAGTTCTTC. The chain couples TRBV14 to TRBJ2-1; 12 nucleotides agree with TRBD2. Germline CDR1 SGHDN, CDR2 FVKESK. Germline trimming cut 0 bases from V and 2 bases from J; bases unmatched to any gene: 8. This CDR3 has 19 amino acids. Drawing the rest from reference TRBV14 and TRBJ2-1, the complete variable domain is EAGVTQFPSHSVIEKGQTVTLRCDPISGHDNLYWYRRVMGKEIKFLLHFVKESKQDESGMPNNRFLAERTGGTYSTLKVQPAELEDSGVYFCASSQDRLAGELAYNEQFFGPGTRLTVL.